One and the same sample provided the 15 T cell receptor beta chains below, sequenced in a study of blood T cell repertoires in COVID-19. Repertoires were generated with immunoSEQ multiplex PCR, while TCRdb's copy carries only in-frame clones and drops some. The profile shows about 56,000 clones, roughly 90% of them singletons. The specimen sequenced was peripheral blood. Receptors originate from a human donor in a cohort sampled during active COVID-19.

The rearrangement uses TRBV20-1 and TRBJ1-2, with D maybe TRBD1 (5 bases). Trimming took 3 bases from V and 4 from J, leaving 12 bases between them. CDR1 is DFQATT, CDR2 SNEGSKA, per germline (reference sequence). The CDR3 extends over 13 amino acids. CDR3: CSASPSGFYGYTF. The CDR3, as DNA: TGCAGTGCTAGTCCCTCAGGGTTCTATGGCTACACCTTC.

The chain is built from TRBV11-2 and TRBJ2-1; TRBD1 matches 11 bases. The V gene end was trimmed by 5 bases and the J gene end by 4 bases; junction bases not matched to a gene: 1. Germline lookup yields CDR1 SGHAT and CDR2 FQNNGV. The CDR3 runs to 14 residues. The CDR3 here is CASSRDRGYNEQFF. The CDR3 nucleotides read TGTGCCAGCAGCAGGGACAGGGGGTACAATGAGCAGTTCTTC.

The rearrangement links TRBV6-2 or TRBV6-3 to TRBJ2-3; TRBD2 agrees at 9 bases. This CDR3 is built from 16 residues. Germline CDR1 reads MNHEY; CDR2 reads SVGEGT. Unmatched junction bases numbered 13, after V lost 2 bases and J lost 10 bases. The CDR3 coding sequence is TGTGCCAGCAGTTACGTCGGCGGGGGGGTACCAGGCTCGCAGTATTTT. This sequence encodes CASSYVGGGVPGSQYF.

This clone was recorded only once. The J gene is TRBJ1-4, the V gene TRBV7-9; D is perhaps TRBD1 (6 bases). The CDR3 is made up of 17 amino acids. V lost 2 bases to trimming and J lost 0 bases, with 13 bases between them. The V gene's germline CDR1 is SEHNR and CDR2 FQNEAQ (reference sequence). DNA for the CDR3: TGTGCCAGCAGCTTAAATGGGGGCCGCGCAACTAATGAAAAACTGTTTTTT. Translation: CASSLNGGRATNEKLFF.

J is TRBJ2-1 and V is TRBV10-3; 7 bases agree with TRBD2. J lost 3 bases, V lost 0 bases, and 8 bases had no gene match. The CDR3 length is 17 residues. Germline lookup yields CDR1 ENHRY and CDR2 SYGVKD. The CDR3 region has the DNA TGTGCCATCAGTGAGTCGAGGGCTAGCGGAGACTACAATGAGCAGTTCTTC. The encoded protein is CAISESRASGDYNEQFF.

In this sample, this clone turned up once. The chain uses TRBV27 and TRBJ2-6; TRBD1 might be the D (5 bases). Looked up from germline, CDR1 is MNHEY and CDR2 is SMNVEV (reference sequence). The CDR3 totals 19 residues. V was pared by 3 bases and J by 0 bases, with 18 bases between. The CDR3 bases are TGTGCCAGCAGTTTCCGGGCAGGGTGGGATTTCTCTGGGGCCAACGTCCTGACTTTC. It translates to CASSFRAGWDFSGANVLTF.

This chain connects TRBV19 to TRBJ2-1; tentative D call: TRBD2 (6 bases). This CDR3 has 13 amino acids. Trimming removed 5 bases from V and 6 bases from J, with 11 bases in between. The V gene's germline CDR1 is LNHDA and CDR2 SQIVND (reference sequence). DNA for the CDR3: TGTGCCAGTAGTCCACGGGGGTTCAATGAGCAGTTCTTC. Protein product: CASSPRGFNEQFF.

This sequence joins TRBV12-3 or TRBV12-4 and TRBJ1-2; tentatively, D is TRBD1 (5 bases). The CDR3 consists of 11 residues. Trimming stripped 8 bases from V and 7 bases from J, with 11 bases between. Here the CDR3 reads CASCGGFGYTF. The DNA of the CDR3 is TGTGCCAGCTGCGGGGGGTTTGGCTACACCTTC.

This chain connects TRBV19 to TRBJ2-7; TRBD2 matches at 12 bases. Unmatched junction bases numbered 8, after V lost 5 bases and J lost 0 bases. The CDR3 spans 17 residues. CDR1 and CDR2 (germline): LNHDA, SQIVND (reference sequence). The CDR3 DNA sequence: TGTGCCAGTAGTCGAACTTTGACTAGCGGGGGCTCCTACGAGCAGTACTTC. It codes for CASSRTLTSGGSYEQYF.

This chain uses TRBV9 with TRBJ2-3, with TRBD2 matching 9 bases. This CDR3 region has 16 residues. Trimming took 0 bases from V and 0 from J; bases not matched to a gene: 2. Germline CDR1 is SGDLS and CDR2 is YYNGEE. The CDR3 loop is CASSVGLAASTDTQYF. As DNA, the CDR3 is TGTGCCAGCAGCGTAGGACTAGCGGCTAGCACAGATACGCAGTATTTT.

The J gene is TRBJ2-2, the V gene TRBV3-1 (or the pseudogene TRBV3-2), with 7 bases that match TRBD2. The germline V gene has CDR1 LGHDT and CDR2 YNNKEL (reference sequence). The CDR3 has 17 residues. V trimming: 9 bases; J trimming: 0 bases; junction bases outside the gene matches: 13. The CDR3: CARGITGGEANTGELFF. CDR3 nucleotide sequence: TGTGCCAGGGGAATCACGGGGGGTGAGGCGAACACCGGGGAGCTGTTTTTT.

This clone was seen a few times. The gene calls are TRBV15 and TRBJ2-7, with D perhaps TRBD1 (5 bases). The CDR3 is 12 residues long. Germline loops: CDR1 LNHNV, CDR2 YYDKDF (reference sequence). V lost 4 bases to trimming and J lost 5 bases, with 9 bases between them. CDR3 sequence: CATSTRQNEQYF. In nucleotides, the CDR3 is TGTGCCACCAGCACCCGACAGAACGAGCAGTACTTC.

This rearrangement joins TRBV7-8 to TRBJ2-3; 7 bases are a match to TRBD2. CDR3 length: 16 residues. V was pared by 4 bases and J by 1 base, with 8 bases of the junction left unmatched. The germline V gene has CDR1 SGHVS and CDR2 FQNEAQ. The CDR3 bases are TGTGCCAGCAGCTCCCTGGGGGGGGATGGCACAGATACGCAGTATTTT. Amino acid sequence: CASSSLGGDGTDTQYF.

The rearrangement uses TRBV7-9 and TRBJ1-6; unclear D gene. The CDR3 contains 12 residues. The V end lost 5 bases, the J end lost 10 bases, and 9 bases lay between the germline ends. The germline V gene has CDR1 SEHNR and CDR2 FQNEAQ (reference sequence). The CDR3 loop is CASSPTASPLHF. Written as DNA, the CDR3 is TGTGCCAGCAGCCCGACTGCCTCACCCCTCCACTTT.

This clone is deemed medium-sized. The genes are TRBV11-3 and TRBJ2-7, with D hard to call. Per the germline V gene, CDR1 is SGHNT and CDR2 is YENEEA. The CDR3 totals 13 residues. Trimming shortened V by 10 bases and J by 6 bases, and 19 bases separated the two germline ends. CDR3 nucleotides: TGTGCCACTTGTGGATGCGGTCTGGGCGAGCAGTACTTC. It specifies CATCGCGLGEQYF. The variable domain in full, completed from reference TRBV11-3 and TRBJ2-7, reads EAGVVQSPRYKIIEKKQPVAFWCNPISGHNTLYWYLQNLGQGPELLIRYENEEAVDDSQLPKDRFSAERLKGVDSTLKIQPAELGDSAVYLCATCGCGLGEQYFGPGTRLTVT.